The present entry profiles one T cell receptor beta chain with its context. What antigen it recognizes has not been identified. Base quality data are lacking; no much larger clone is found one base away. TCRbeta CDR3 regions were amplified from genomic DNA by means of the immunoSEQ Assay, a bias-controlled multiplex PCR. Per the original workflow: The number of nucleated cells in each sample was estimated by amplification of reference gene primers within the assay. To quantify the absolute abundance of each unique TCRbeta CDR3 rearrangement, sequence reads were collapsed and filtered. For each sample, productive Simpson clonality was calculated as the square root of Simpson's diversity index over productive rearrangements. Here the immuneACCESS table is served through TCRdb, limited to in-frame sequences with V and J called. Missing clones are a known gap in these copies; in checked studies unresolved V genes cover under half, and the rest lacks a known reason. That table is the source of V, J and clone size, and D and trimming were worked out from the DNA. Across this sample there are approximately 140,000 clones, with about 88% seen only once. Roughly 2% of the sample goes to the ten largest clones.

Each collaborating institution followed its own protocols to collect whole blood in K2EDTA tubes. For TCRbeta analysis, collaborators shipped samples as frozen whole blood, isolated PBMCs, or DNA extracted from either of those sample types. This sample was taken from a study of blood T cell repertoires in COVID-19 (dated by TCRdb to the early 2020s). For the study in its entirety: Collaborator samples came from the United States, Italy and Spain and covered acute and convalescent phases of COVID-19. HLA class I and class II types, where available, came from metadata supplied by the sample provider rather than from assay-based typing. The material from the prospective study consisted of cDNA or gDNA derived from T cells, B-cell-depleted T cells, or PBMCs. Subjects who had been exposed to COVID-19, were actively infected with it, or had recovered from it provided the deeply sampled blood TCRbeta repertoires that made up the dataset. The samples were drawn from two sources: the first 160 participants of the ongoing ImmuneRACE study, and 1,254 subjects contributed by 6 global collaborators. The repertoires were made available in a free public database intended to serve as a resource for research on the immune response to SARS-CoV-2. Sample metadata almost always included a de-identified subject ID, COVID-19 status, age in years and sex.

What the study reported, not specific to this receptor: The amount of clinical and demographic metadata varied by source and participant and was provided uncurated.

From the cysteine through the phenylalanine, the CDR3 covers 17 amino acids. Only the CDR3 portion is preserved as DNA: 51 bases, with reading frame beginning at the first base. The V end gives up 0 bases and the J end 5 bases, leaving 12 bases in the junction not matched to a gene. Reading the germline V gene gives CDR1 LGHNA and CDR2 YNFKEQ. The clonotype comes from a human donor in a cohort sampled during active COVID-19. The sequenced material came from peripheral blood. Recombination connected TRBV4-2 to TRBJ2-7; 8 central bases correspond to TRBD2. The CDR3 sequence is CASSQEGNGRAGDEQYF. The base sequence is TGTGCCAGCAGCCAAGAAGGAAACGGGAGGGCCGGGGACGAGCAGTACTTC.